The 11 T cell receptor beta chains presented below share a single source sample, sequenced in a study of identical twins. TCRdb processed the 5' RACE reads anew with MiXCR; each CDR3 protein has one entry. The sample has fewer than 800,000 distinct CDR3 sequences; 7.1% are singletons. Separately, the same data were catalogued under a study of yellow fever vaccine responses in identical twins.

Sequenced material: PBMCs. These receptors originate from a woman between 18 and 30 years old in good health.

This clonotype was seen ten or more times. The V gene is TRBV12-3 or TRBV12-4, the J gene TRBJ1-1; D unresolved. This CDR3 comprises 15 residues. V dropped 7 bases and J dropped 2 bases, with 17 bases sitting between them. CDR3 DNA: TGTGCCAGCACCCCGTGGGGTAGCTTCAACACTGAAGCTTTCTTT. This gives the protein CASTPWGSFNTEAFF.

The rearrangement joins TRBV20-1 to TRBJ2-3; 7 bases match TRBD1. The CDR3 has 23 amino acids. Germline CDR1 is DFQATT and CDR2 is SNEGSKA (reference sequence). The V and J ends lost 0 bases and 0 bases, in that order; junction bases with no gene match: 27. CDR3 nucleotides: TGCAGTGCTAGAGATCGCAACCTTTCGGCATGGCGGGCCAGGGGGATGAGCACAGATACGCAGTATTTT. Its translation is CSARDRNLSAWRARGMSTDTQYF.

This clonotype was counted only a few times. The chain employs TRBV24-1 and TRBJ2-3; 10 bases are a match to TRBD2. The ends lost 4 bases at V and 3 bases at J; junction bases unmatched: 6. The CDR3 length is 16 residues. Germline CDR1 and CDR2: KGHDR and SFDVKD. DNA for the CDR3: TGTGCCACCAGTGACCCCGGACTAGCGGCGACAGATACGCAGTATTTT. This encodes CATSDPGLAATDTQYF.

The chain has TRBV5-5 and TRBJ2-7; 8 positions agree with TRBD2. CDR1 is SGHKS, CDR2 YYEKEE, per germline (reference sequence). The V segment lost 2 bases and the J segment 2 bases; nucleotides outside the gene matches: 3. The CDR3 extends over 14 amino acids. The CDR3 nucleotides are TGTGCCAGCAGCTTTGGGCGGGAGGCCTACGAGCAGTACTTC. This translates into CASSFGREAYEQYF.

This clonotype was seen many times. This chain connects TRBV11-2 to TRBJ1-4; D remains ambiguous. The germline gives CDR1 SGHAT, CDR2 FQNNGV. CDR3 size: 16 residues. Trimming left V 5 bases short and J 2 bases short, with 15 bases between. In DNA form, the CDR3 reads TGTGCCAGCAGCCCCCTACGCGGGAGGACTAATGAAAAACTGTTTTTT. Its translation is CASSPLRGRTNEKLFF.

The CDR3 protein is CAISGPSYEQYF. CDR3 coding DNA: TGTGCCATCAGCGGTCCCTCCTACGAGCAGTACTTC. The chain combines TRBV10-3 with TRBJ2-7; D not resolved. This CDR3 has 12 residues. The germline gives CDR1 ENHRY, CDR2 SYGVKD. Between the trimmed V and J ends, which lost 6 bases and 0 bases, there was a span of 6 bases.

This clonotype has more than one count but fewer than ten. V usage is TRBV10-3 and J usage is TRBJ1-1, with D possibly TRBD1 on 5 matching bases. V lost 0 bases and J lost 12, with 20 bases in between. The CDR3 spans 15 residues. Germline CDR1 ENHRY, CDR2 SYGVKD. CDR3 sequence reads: CAISESGWGAVFSFF. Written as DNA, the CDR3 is TGTGCCATCAGTGAGTCTGGGTGGGGCGCGGTATTTTCTTTCTTT.

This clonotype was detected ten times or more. The CDR3 region has the DNA TGCGCCAGCAGCCAAATTGCCCTCCCTAGCTCCTACGAGCAGTACTTC. Translation gives CASSQIALPSSYEQYF. The rearrangement joins TRBV4-1 to TRBJ2-7; D call uncertain. Trimming stripped 2 bases from V and 0 bases from J, with 14 bases between. Germline V gives CDR1 MGHRA, CDR2 YSYEKL. The CDR3 loop spans 16 amino acids.

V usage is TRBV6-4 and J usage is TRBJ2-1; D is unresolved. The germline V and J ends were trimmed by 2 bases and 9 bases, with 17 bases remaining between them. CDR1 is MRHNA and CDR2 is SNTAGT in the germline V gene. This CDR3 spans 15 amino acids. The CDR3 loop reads CASSDSLRHPSEQFF. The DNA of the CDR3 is TGTGCCAGCAGTGACAGCCTGAGACACCCATCTGAGCAGTTCTTC.

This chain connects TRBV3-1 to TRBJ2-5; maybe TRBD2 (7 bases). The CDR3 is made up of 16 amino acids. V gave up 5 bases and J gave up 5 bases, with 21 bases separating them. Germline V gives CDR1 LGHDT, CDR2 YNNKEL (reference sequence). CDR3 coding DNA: TGTGCCAGCAGCAGCACGGGAGGAGGGGGGCGTGAGACCCAGTACTTC. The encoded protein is CASSSTGGGGRETQYF.

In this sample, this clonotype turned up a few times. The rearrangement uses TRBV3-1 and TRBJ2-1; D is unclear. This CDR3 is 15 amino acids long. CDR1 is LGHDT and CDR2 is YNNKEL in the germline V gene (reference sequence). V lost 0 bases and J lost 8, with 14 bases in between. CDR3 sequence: CASSQDWSGGDEQFF. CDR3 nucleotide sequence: TGTGCCAGCAGCCAAGATTGGTCGGGCGGCGATGAGCAGTTCTTC.